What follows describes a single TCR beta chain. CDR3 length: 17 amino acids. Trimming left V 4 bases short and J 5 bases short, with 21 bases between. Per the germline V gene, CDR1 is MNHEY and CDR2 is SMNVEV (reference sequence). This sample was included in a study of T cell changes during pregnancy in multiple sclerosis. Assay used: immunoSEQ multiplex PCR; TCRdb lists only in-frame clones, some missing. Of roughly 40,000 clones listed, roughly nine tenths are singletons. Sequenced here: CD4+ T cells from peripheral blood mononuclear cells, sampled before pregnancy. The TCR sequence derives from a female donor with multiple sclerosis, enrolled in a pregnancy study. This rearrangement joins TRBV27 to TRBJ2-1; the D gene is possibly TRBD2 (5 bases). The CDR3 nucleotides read TGTGCCAGCAGTTCGGGTGGGGAGAGCAGGTCCCACAATGAGCAGTTCTTC. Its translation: CASSSGGESRSHNEQFF.